What follows is one T cell receptor beta chain and its context. This record comes from a study of blood T cell repertoires in COVID-19. Across the whole study: The origin of the acute and convalescent COVID-19 samples was the United States, Italy and Spain. The cDNA or gDNA used as material had been derived from T cells, B-cell-depleted T cells, or PBMCs.

Under the authors' procedure: Estimation of nucleated cell counts relied on the amplification of reference gene primers. TCRdb keeps only in-frame clones here, not all; method: immunoSEQ multiplex PCR. That table is the source of V, J and clone size, and D and trimming were worked out from the DNA. The data contain 23,000 or so clones, 91% of them singletons. There are 15 residues in the CDR3. Between the trimmed V and J ends, which lost 7 bases and 0 bases, there was a span of 16 bases. Germline V gives CDR1 MDHEN, CDR2 SYDVKM. The receptor was derived from a woman aged 70-85 years with active COVID-19. The chain couples TRBV28 to TRBJ2-7; perhaps TRBD1 as D (5 bases). Sample: peripheral blood. The chain's CDR3 is CASNRGRMGSYEQYF. The CDR3 coding sequence is TGTGCCAGCAATAGGGGAAGAATGGGCTCCTACGAGCAGTACTTC.